Following are 8 T cell receptor beta chains from one sample sequenced in a study of shared clonotypes between healthy human individuals. Produced via immunoSEQ multiplex PCR; TCRdb's table is partial and in-frame only. The profile shows about 980,000 clones, approximately 76% of them singletons. The source material was memory CD4+ T cells sorted from blood. The subset is: CD45RA-negative fraction. The source is a man between 18 and 35 years old in good health.

V usage is TRBV6-1 and J usage is TRBJ2-7; D possibly corresponds to TRBD2 (6 bases). CDR1 and CDR2 from the germline V gene are MNHNS and SASEGT. The CDR3 spans 11 residues. Trimming pared 7 bases from V and 6 bases from J, leaving 10 bases between. CDR3 DNA: TGTGCCAGCATATCCGGGAGCGAGCAGTACTTC. Amino acids: CASISGSEQYF.

The chain combines TRBV7-9 with TRBJ2-2; TRBD1 might be the D (6 bases). The CDR3 runs 15 residues. Germline CDR1 reads SEHNR; CDR2 reads FQNEAQ (reference sequence). Trimming removed 7 bases at V and 5 bases at J, with 17 bases between. CDR3 sequence reads: CASKGLQGPTGELFF. CDR3 nucleotides: TGTGCCAGCAAGGGTTTGCAGGGGCCTACCGGGGAGCTGTTTTTT. Full variable domain (remainder filled in from reference TRBV7-9 and TRBJ2-2): DTGVSQNPRHKITKRGQNVTFRCDPISEHNRLYWYRQTLGQGPEFLTYFQNEAQLEKSRLLSDRFSAERPKGSFSTLEIQRTEQGDSAMYLCASKGLQGPTGELFFGEGSRLTVL.

The chain carries TRBV5-6 and TRBJ1-2; a possible D gene is TRBD1 (6 bases). The CDR3 runs to 14 residues. Looked up from germline, CDR1 is SGHDT and CDR2 is YYEEEE. Trimming took off 4 bases at V and 7 bases at J, with 17 bases between the two ends. CDR3 region: CASSQVTGFSGYTF. As DNA, the CDR3 is TGTGCCAGCAGCCAAGTGACAGGTTTTTCTGGCTACACCTTC.

Of note for this clone: Other DNA sequences within the sample encode an identical CDR3. The chain carries TRBV2 and TRBJ2-5, with TRBD2 matching over 12 bases. The junction had 16 bases not matched to a gene; V was cut back by 9 bases and J by 2 bases. The CDR3 loop spans 18 amino acids. Germline loops: CDR1 SNHLY, CDR2 FYNNEI. CDR3 nucleotide sequence: TGTGCCAGTAGTCTCAGACTAGCGGGGGCGGTAATTCAAGAGACCCAGTACTTC. It specifies CASSLRLAGAVIQETQYF.

The CDR3 here is CASAQDGSGGELFF. The CDR3 DNA reads as TGTGCTAGTGCCCAGGACGGCTCTGGGGGGGAACTGTTTTTT. The chain joins TRBV12-5 to TRBJ1-4, with D perhaps TRBD1 (5 bases). Trimming pared 7 bases from V and 12 bases from J, leaving 21 bases between. Germline V lookup: CDR1 LGHNT, CDR2 FRNRAP. This CDR3 is 14 amino acids long.

The V gene is TRBV28, the J gene TRBJ1-2; 7 bases align to TRBD1. Per germline, CDR1 MDHEN and CDR2 SYDVKM. V shed 3 bases, J shed 1 base, and the junction held 11 bases outside the gene matches. There are 17 residues in the CDR3. The CDR3 loop reads CASSFPGQLVLNYGYTF. The DNA of the CDR3 is TGTGCCAGCAGTTTCCCGGGACAGTTGGTACTTAACTATGGCTACACCTTC.

This clone was picked up a small number of times. The V and J genes are TRBV6-1 and TRBJ1-5; D is uncertain. CDR3 length equals 14 residues. Germline CDR1 reads MNHNS; CDR2 reads SASEGT. The V gene lost 9 bases and the J gene lost 4 bases, with 16 bases spanning the gap. In DNA form, the CDR3 reads TGTGCCAGTATGGGATGGCTCCTTAATCAGCCCCAGCATTTT. Translated: CASMGWLLNQPQHF.

In this sample, this clone turned up a few times. The chain carries TRBV25-1 and TRBJ1-1, with D hard to call. This CDR3 has 13 amino acids. Per the germline V gene, CDR1 is MGHDK and CDR2 is SYGVNS. With 4 bases removed from V and 6 bases from J, the gap between germline ends came to 12 bases. CDR3 DNA sequence: TGTGCCAGCAGTGCGCTCGGAAGGGCTGAAGCTTTCTTT. This sequence encodes CASSALGRAEAFF.